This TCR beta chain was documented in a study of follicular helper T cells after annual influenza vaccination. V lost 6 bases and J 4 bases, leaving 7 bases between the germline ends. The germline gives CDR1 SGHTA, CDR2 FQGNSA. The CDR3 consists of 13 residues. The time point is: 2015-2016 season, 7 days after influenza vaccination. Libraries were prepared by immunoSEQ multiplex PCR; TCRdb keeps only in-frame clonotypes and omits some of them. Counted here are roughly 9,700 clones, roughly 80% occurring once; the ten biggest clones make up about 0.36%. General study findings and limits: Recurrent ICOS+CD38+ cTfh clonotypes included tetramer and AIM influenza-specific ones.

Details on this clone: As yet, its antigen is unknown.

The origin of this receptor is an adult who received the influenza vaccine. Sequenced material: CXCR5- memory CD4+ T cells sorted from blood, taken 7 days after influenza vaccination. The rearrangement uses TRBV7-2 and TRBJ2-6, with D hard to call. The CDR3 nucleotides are TGTGCCAGCAGTACCCGAGGGGCCAACGTCCTGACTTTC. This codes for CASSTRGANVLTF. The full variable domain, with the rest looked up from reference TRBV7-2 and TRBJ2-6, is GAGVSQSPSNKVTEKGKDVELRCDPISGHTALYWYRQSLGQGLEFLIYFQGNSAPDKSGLPSDRFSAERTGGSVSTLTIQRTQQEDSAVYLCASSTRGANVLTFGAGSRLTVL.